The 19 T cell receptor beta chains given below trace back to one sample, sequenced in a study of beta chain features in type 1 diabetes. Since all of the isolated RNA was reverse transcribed, expressed TCRB transcripts were what got sequenced. TCRdb's copy holds only in-frame clones and misses some; the assay was immunoSEQ multiplex PCR. The table lists some 360,000 clones, around 20% of them singletons. Sequencing was done on a sample of naive CD4+ T cells from blood. All receptors come from a woman aged 18-30 years in good health.

The table lists this clone with a few counts. The chain has TRBV5-1 and TRBJ2-6; D remains unclear. Per the germline V gene, CDR1 is SGHRS and CDR2 is YFSETQ. V was clipped by 0 bases and J by 3 bases, with 7 bases between them. CDR3 size: 15 residues. The CDR3 protein is CASSLGSVGANVLTF. Here the CDR3 DNA reads TGCGCCAGCAGCTTGGGATCAGTTGGGGCCAACGTCCTGACTTTC.

This clone turned up a few times. V usage is TRBV23-1 and J usage is TRBJ1-4; D possibly corresponds to TRBD1 (5 bases). TRBV23-1 is given ORF status, its function remaining uncertain. The CDR3 sequence is 14 residues long. The V and J ends lost 6 bases and 0 bases respectively, with 8 bases between them. The CDR3 DNA reads as TGCGCCAGCAGCAGGGAGGCAACTAATGAAAAACTGTTTTTT. Residues: CASSREATNEKLFF.

The chain links TRBV27 to TRBJ1-2, with 8 positions matching TRBD1. This CDR3 has 15 amino acids. The junction had 8 bases not matched to a gene; V was cut back by 2 bases and J by 6 bases. Per germline, CDR1 MNHEY and CDR2 SMNVEV (reference sequence). CDR3 sequence reads: CASSLRADRENGYTF. In DNA, the CDR3 is TGTGCCAGCAGTTTAAGGGCGGACAGGGAAAATGGCTACACCTTC.

The chain has TRBV5-1 and TRBJ1-2, with a tentative D call TRBD1 (6 bases). The CDR3 runs 15 residues. Germline V gene sequence: CDR1 SGHRS, CDR2 YFSETQ. V lost 0 bases, J lost 7 bases, and 16 bases lay in between. The CDR3 region is CASSLVETGPGGYTF. As DNA, the CDR3 is TGCGCCAGCAGCTTGGTAGAAACAGGGCCTGGTGGCTACACCTTC.

The J gene is TRBJ2-7, the V gene TRBV4-1, with D maybe TRBD1 (5 bases). The germline gives CDR1 MGHRA, CDR2 YSYEKL. The germline V and J ends were trimmed by 1 base and 3 bases, with 13 bases remaining between them. The CDR3 spans 15 residues. The CDR3: CASSQAGRADYEQYF. The DNA of the CDR3 is TGCGCCAGCAGCCAAGCCGGCAGGGCTGACTACGAGCAGTACTTC.

Only a few counts were recorded for this clone. This sample also contains other DNA sequences that code for the same CDR3. The rearrangement uses TRBV5-1 and TRBJ2-2; 7 bases are shared with TRBD1. CDR1 and CDR2 from the germline V gene are SGHRS and YFSETQ. The CDR3 consists of 15 residues. Trimming removed 4 bases from V and 3 bases from J; junction bases left unmatched: 6. This CDR3 reads CASSLGGTDTGELFF. CDR3 DNA sequence: TGCGCCAGCAGCCTAGGGGGCACGGACACCGGGGAGCTGTTTTTT.

The rearrangement joins TRBV2 to TRBJ2-5; the match to TRBD1 covers 7 bases. Germline V gene data show CDR1 as SNHLY and CDR2 as FYNNEI. The J segment lost 2 bases and the V segment lost 6 bases, leaving 9 bases of the junction unmatched. The CDR3 is made up of 15 amino acids. The CDR3 region has the DNA TGTGCCAGCAGCCAATACCGGGACAGACAAGAGACCCAGTACTTC. This sequence encodes CASSQYRDRQETQYF.

The rearrangement links TRBV4-1 to TRBJ2-7; the match to TRBD2 covers 7 bases. Germline loops: CDR1 MGHRA, CDR2 YSYEKL. The CDR3 covers 15 residues. Trimming cost V 4 bases and J 3 bases; bases outside gene matches: 9. CDR3 residues: CASSPAGRGLYEQYF. Here the CDR3 DNA reads TGCGCCAGCAGCCCAGCGGGGAGGGGCCTCTACGAGCAGTACTTC.

The chain carries TRBV11-3 and TRBJ2-7, with TRBD1 identical over 9 bases. There are 14 residues in the CDR3. Trimming cost V 5 bases and J 5 bases; bases outside gene matches: 7. Germline loops: CDR1 SGHNT, CDR2 YENEEA. Here the CDR3 reads CASSPSGQGDEQYF. The DNA of the CDR3 is TGTGCCAGCAGCCCCTCGGGACAGGGTGACGAGCAGTACTTC. Drawing the rest from reference TRBV11-3 and TRBJ2-7, the complete variable domain is EAGVVQSPRYKIIEKKQPVAFWCNPISGHNTLYWYLQNLGQGPELLIRYENEEAVDDSQLPKDRFSAERLKGVDSTLKIQPAELGDSAVYLCASSPSGQGDEQYFGPGTRLTVT.

This clone has just a few counts. CDR3 coding DNA: TGCGCCAGCAAGGGACTGAGGAACTATGGCTACACCTTC. It encodes CASKGLRNYGYTF. The chain carries TRBV4-1 and TRBJ1-2; a weak D match, TRBD1 (5 bases). Germline loops: CDR1 MGHRA, CDR2 YSYEKL. The V end was cut by 7 bases, the J end by 2 bases, with 11 bases between. This CDR3 spans 13 amino acids.

This clone turned up a few times. This chain links TRBV9 with TRBJ1-3; 7 nucleotides match TRBD1. Germline CDR1 is SGDLS and CDR2 is YYNGEE. This CDR3 is built from 15 residues. Trimming took 1 base from V and 0 from J; bases not matched to a gene: 1. The CDR3 loop is CASSVTGASGNTIYF. CDR3 DNA sequence: TGTGCCAGCAGCGTAACAGGGGCCTCTGGAAACACCATATATTTT.

V and J are TRBV7-2 and TRBJ2-6, with 7 bases fitting TRBD2. From germline, CDR1 is SGHTA and CDR2 FQGNSA. There are 14 residues in the CDR3. The ends lost 6 bases at V and 1 base at J; junction bases unmatched: 0. This CDR3 reads CASRAGSGANVLTF. The CDR3 nucleotides read TGTGCCAGCAGAGCGGGATCTGGGGCCAACGTCCTGACTTTC.

About this clone itself: A junction end diverges from the germline sequence, so it may reflect a read error. This chain joins TRBV20-1 and TRBJ2-7, with 7 bases lining up with TRBD1. The CDR3 length is 9 residues. Germline values: CDR1 DFQATT, CDR2 SNEGSKA (reference sequence). The CDR3 region has the DNA TGCAGTGCGGGGGACAGCCGGAACTTC. Its translation is CSAGDSRNF.

The chain is built from TRBV29-1 and TRBJ2-3; D is unresolved. Germline-derived CDR1 and CDR2 are SQVTM and ANQGSEA. Trimming stripped 4 bases from V and 2 bases from J, with 7 bases between. The CDR3 is made up of 12 amino acids. DNA of the CDR3: TGCAGCGTTGGTTCCTACACAGATACGCAGTATTTT. It is translated as CSVGSYTDTQYF.

V gene TRBV6-5 combines with J gene TRBJ1-1; D is perhaps TRBD1 (5 bases). The CDR3 contains 12 residues. Looked up from germline, CDR1 is MNHEY and CDR2 is SVGAGI. V lost 8 bases, J lost 3 bases, and 10 bases lay in between. The CDR3 loop is CASRAGHTEAFF. Written as DNA, the CDR3 is TGTGCCAGCCGGGCAGGGCACACTGAAGCTTTCTTT.

About this clone: Other DNA sequences in the sample encode the same CDR3. The V gene is TRBV5-1, the J gene TRBJ2-5; 7 bases agree with TRBD2. CDR3 length: 13 amino acids. V dropped 0 bases and J dropped 4; count of bases not matched to a gene: 0. Germline-derived CDR1 and CDR2 are SGHRS and YFSETQ. The CDR3 reads CASSLAGGETQYF. The DNA of the CDR3 is TGCGCCAGCAGCTTGGCGGGGGGAGAGACCCAGTACTTC.

J is TRBJ2-1 and V is TRBV10-2, with 8 positions matching TRBD2. CDR3 size: 17 residues. The V gene's germline CDR1 is WSHSY and CDR2 SAAADI. The V segment lost 6 bases and the J segment 2 bases; nucleotides outside the gene matches: 12. The CDR3 sequence is CASSPTSASQTYNEQFF. In DNA, the CDR3 is TGCGCCAGCAGCCCGACTAGCGCATCGCAGACCTACAATGAGCAGTTCTTC.

This rearrangement joins TRBV21-1 to TRBJ2-1; TRBD2 is the table's D call, not checked against the DNA. TRBV21-1 is flagged as a pseudogene. This CDR3 contains 15 residues. The CDR3 spells CASSKGSGSGYEQFF. For the CDR3, the DNA is TGTGCCAGCAGCAAGGGGAGCGGGAGTGGGTATGAGCAGTTCTTC.

The table lists this clone with a count of one. The CDR3 protein is CASSQGEDTNTEAFF. CDR3 nucleotide sequence: TGCGCCAGCAGCCAAGGGGAGGACACGAACACTGAAGCTTTCTTT. The rearrangement links TRBV4-1 to TRBJ1-1; D perhaps matches TRBD1 (5 bases). Deletions cut 1 base from V and 1 base from J, with 10 bases between. CDR1 is MGHRA and CDR2 is YSYEKL in the germline V gene. The CDR3 loop spans 15 amino acids.